This T cell receptor beta chain appears in the sequencing data of a study of cytomegalovirus exposure and HLA in healthy donors. Findings and caveats of the study: In the 120 validation repertoires, a later analysis found that first-cohort TCR clusters tended to co-occur. The study put around 180 TCR beta chains on its list as cytomegalovirus-associated. CMV antigen specificity of three CMV-associated chains was confirmed in vitro.

The validation cohort, a group of roughly 120 subjects, included the donors and was separate from the roughly 600-subject first cohort. The CDR3 totals 17 residues. Notes on this clone: Its antigen is unidentified.

TCRdb's table, derived via immunoSEQ multiplex PCR, lists solely in-frame clones and lacks some. The data contain about 160,000 clones, roughly nine tenths of them singletons. The chain employs TRBV1 and TRBJ2-7; the table's D call, TRBD2, has no DNA check behind it. TRBV1 is noted as a pseudogene. The sequencing sample was made of PBMCs. The TCR comes from a man aged 18 to 29 in good health and CMV-seropositive. The DNA for the CDR3 is TGCACCAGCAGAACTAGCGGGAGGTCCCTTGAGAGGTACGAGCAGTACTTC. Residues: CTSRTSGRSLERYEQYF.